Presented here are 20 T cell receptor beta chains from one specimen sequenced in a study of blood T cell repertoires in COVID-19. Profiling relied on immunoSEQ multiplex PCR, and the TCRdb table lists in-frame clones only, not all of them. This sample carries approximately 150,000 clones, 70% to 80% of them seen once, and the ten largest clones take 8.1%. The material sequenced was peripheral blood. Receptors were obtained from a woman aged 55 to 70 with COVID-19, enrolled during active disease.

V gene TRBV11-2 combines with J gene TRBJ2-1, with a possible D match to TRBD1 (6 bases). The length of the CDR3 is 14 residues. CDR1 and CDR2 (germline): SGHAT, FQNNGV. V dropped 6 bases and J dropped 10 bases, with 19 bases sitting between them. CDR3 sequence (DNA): TGTGCCAGCAGTATTAGTCCTACTAGGGGGGAGCAGTTCTTC. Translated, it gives CASSISPTRGEQFF.

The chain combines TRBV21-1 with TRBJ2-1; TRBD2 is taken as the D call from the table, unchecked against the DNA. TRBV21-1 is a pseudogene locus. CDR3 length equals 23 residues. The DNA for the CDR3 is TGTGCCAGCAGCAAGGGTGGATGGCCCCACTTCCTGGTACTAGCGGGGCCGGGGTATGAGCAGTTCTTC. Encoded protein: CASSKGGWPHFLVLAGPGYEQFF.

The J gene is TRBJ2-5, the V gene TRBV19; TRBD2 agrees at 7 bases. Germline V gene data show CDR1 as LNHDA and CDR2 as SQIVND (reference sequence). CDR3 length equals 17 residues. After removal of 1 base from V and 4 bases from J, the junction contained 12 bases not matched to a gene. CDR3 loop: CASSIGDLAGAPETQYF. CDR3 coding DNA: TGTGCCAGTAGTATAGGGGATTTGGCGGGAGCACCAGAGACCCAGTACTTC.

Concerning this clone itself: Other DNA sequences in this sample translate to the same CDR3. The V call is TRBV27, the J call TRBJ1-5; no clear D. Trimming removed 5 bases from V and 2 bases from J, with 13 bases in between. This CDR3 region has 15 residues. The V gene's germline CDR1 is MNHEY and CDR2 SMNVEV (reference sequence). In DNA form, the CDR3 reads TGTGCCAGCAGTCTCAACGGGTTGGGCAATCAGCCCCAGCATTTT. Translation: CASSLNGLGNQPQHF.

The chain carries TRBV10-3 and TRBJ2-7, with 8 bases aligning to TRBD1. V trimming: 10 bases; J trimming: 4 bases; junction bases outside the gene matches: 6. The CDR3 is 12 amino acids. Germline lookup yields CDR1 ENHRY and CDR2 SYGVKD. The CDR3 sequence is CATSGTGYEQYF. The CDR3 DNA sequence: TGTGCCACCTCCGGGACAGGATACGAGCAGTACTTC.

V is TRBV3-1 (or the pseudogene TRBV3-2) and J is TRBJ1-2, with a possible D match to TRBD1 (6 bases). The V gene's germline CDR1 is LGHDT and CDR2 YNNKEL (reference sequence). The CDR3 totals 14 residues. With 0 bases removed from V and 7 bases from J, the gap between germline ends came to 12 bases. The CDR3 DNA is TGTGCCAGCAGCCAAGAAGACAGGAAAGGTGGCTACACCTTC. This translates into CASSQEDRKGGYTF.

CDR3: CASSDVTGADIQYF. The DNA for the CDR3 is TGTGCCAGCAGCGATGTTACAGGGGCGGACATTCAGTACTTC. The chain joins TRBV7-8 to TRBJ2-4; 7 nucleotides align to TRBD1. The V segment lost 5 bases and the J segment 8 bases; nucleotides outside the gene matches: 9. The length of the CDR3 is 14 residues. Germline V CDR1 and CDR2: SGHVS, FQNEAQ.

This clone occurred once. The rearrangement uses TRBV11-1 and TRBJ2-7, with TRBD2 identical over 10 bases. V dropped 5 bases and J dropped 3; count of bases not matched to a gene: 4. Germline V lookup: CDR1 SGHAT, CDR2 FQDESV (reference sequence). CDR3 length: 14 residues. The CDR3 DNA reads TGTGCCAGCAGCCTCCGACTAGCGGGCTACGAGCAGTACTTC. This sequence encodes CASSLRLAGYEQYF. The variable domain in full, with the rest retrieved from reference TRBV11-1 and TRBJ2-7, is EAEVAQSPRYKITEKSQAVAFWCDPISGHATLYWYRQILGQGPELLVQFQDESVVDDSQLPKDRFSAERLKGVDSTLKIQPAELGDSAMYLCASSLRLAGYEQYFGPGTRLTVT.

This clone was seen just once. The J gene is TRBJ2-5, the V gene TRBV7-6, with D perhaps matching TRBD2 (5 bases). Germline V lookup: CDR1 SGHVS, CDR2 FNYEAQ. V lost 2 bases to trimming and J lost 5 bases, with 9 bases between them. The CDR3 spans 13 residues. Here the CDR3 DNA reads TGTGCCAGCAGCTTAAGAGGGCTGGAGACCCAGTACTTC. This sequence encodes CASSLRGLETQYF.

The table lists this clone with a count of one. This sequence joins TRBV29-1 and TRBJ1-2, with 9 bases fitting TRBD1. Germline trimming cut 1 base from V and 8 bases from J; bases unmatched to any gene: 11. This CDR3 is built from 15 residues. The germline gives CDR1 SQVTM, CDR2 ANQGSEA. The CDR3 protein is CSVEGDRGGIPGYTF. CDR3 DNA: TGCAGCGTTGAAGGTGACAGGGGGGGAATTCCGGGCTACACCTTC.

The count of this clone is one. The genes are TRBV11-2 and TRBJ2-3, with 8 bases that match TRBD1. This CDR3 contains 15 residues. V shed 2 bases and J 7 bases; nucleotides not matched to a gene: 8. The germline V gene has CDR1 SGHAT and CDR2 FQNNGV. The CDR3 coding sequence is TGTGCCAGCAGCTTACAGGGGGCGCCCCTTCATACGCAGTATTTT. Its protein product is CASSLQGAPLHTQYF.

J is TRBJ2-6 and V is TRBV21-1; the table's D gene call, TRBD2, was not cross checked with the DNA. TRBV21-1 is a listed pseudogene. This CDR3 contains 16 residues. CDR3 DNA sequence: TGTGCCAGCAGCACAAAGAGGTGGGCTGGGGCCAACGTCCTGACTTTC. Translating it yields CASSTKRWAGANVLTF.

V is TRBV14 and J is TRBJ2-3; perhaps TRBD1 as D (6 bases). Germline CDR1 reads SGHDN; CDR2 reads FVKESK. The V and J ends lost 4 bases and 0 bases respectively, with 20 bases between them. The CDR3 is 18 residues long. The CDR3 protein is CASSLQIEGVASTDTQYF. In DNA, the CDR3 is TGTGCCAGCAGCCTTCAAATTGAGGGGGTCGCGAGCACAGATACGCAGTATTTT.

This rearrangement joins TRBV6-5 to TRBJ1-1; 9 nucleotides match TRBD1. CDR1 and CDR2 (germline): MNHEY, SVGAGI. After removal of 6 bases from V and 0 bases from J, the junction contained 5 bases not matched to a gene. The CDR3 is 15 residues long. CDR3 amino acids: CASSKGQGLNTEAFF. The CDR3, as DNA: TGTGCCAGCAGCAAGGGACAGGGTCTGAACACTGAAGCTTTCTTT.

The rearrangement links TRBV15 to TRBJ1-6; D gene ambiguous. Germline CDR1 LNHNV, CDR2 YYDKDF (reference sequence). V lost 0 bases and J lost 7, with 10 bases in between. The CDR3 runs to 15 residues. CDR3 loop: CATSRDYMGNSPLHF. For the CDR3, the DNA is TGTGCCACCAGCAGAGACTACATGGGCAATTCACCCCTCCACTTT.

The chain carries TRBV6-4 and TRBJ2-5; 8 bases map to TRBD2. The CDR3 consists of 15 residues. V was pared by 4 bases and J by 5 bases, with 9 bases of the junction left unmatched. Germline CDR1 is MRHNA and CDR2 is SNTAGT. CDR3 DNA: TGTGCCAGCAGTGCCATCGGGGGGGCGATGGAGACCCAGTACTTC. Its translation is CASSAIGGAMETQYF.

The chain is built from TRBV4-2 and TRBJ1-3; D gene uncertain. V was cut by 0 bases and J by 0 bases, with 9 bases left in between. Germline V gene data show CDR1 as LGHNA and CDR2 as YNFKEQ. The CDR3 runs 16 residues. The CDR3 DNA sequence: TGTGCCAGCAGCCAAGATCCTCAGTTCTCTGGAAACACCATATATTTT. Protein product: CASSQDPQFSGNTIYF.

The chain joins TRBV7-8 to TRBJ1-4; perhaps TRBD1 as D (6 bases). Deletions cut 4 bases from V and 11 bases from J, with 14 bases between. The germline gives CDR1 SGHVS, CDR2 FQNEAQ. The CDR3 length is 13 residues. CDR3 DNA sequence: TGTGCCAGCAGCTCGAGGACAGCTCCCAAACTGTTTTTT. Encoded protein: CASSSRTAPKLFF.

CDR3: CASSEGAAAITEAFF. CDR3 nucleotides: TGTGCCAGCAGTGAGGGTGCGGCAGCGATCACTGAAGCTTTCTTT. V usage is TRBV2 and J usage is TRBJ1-1; D is uncertain. The CDR3 length is 15 residues. Trimming cost V 3 bases and J 4 bases, with 15 bases left between them. Looked up from germline, CDR1 is SNHLY and CDR2 is FYNNEI.

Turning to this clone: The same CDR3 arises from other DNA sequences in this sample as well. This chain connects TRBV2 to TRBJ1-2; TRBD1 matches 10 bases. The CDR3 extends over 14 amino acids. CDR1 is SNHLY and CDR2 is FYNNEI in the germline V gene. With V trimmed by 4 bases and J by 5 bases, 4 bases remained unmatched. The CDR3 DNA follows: TGTGCCAGCAGTGGGACAGGGGGAGGGTATGGCTACACCTTC. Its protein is CASSGTGGGYGYTF.